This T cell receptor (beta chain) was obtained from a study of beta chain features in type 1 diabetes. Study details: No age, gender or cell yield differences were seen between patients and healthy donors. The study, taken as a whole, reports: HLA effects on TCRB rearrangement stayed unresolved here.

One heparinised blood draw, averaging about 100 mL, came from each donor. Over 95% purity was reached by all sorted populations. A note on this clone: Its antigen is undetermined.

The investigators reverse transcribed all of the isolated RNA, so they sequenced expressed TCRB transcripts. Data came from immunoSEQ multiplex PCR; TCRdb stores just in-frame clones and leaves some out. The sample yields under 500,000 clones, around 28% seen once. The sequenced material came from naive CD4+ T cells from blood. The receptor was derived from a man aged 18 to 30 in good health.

DNA of the CDR3: TGTGCCAGCTCATCCGACTACGAGCAGTACTTC. This gives the protein CASSSDYEQYF. The rearrangement joins TRBV18 to TRBJ2-7; D unresolved. The germline CDR1 and CDR2 sequences are KGHSH and LQKENI. This CDR3 is built from 11 residues. Trimming pared 5 bases from V and 3 bases from J, leaving 5 bases between. The full variable domain, rest sourced from reference TRBV18 and TRBJ2-7, is NAGVMQNPRHLVRRRGQEARLRCSPMKGHSHVYWYRQLPEEGLKFMVYLQKENIIDESGMPKERFSAEFPKEGPSILRIQQVVRGDSAAYFCASSSDYEQYFGPGTRLTVT.